This T cell receptor beta chain was documented in a study of T cells after yellow fever vaccination. Study outcomes and limitations: Repertoires sorted by FACS could include abundant clonotypes that are contaminants from the bulk population.

From germline, CDR1 is SGHNT and CDR2 YYREEE (reference sequence). This CDR3 has 15 residues. Trimming left V 6 bases short and J 4 bases short, with 20 bases between. Production of TCR cDNA was by 5'RACE template switching, which also added a universal primer site and UMIs. TCRdb reprocessed the 5' RACE reads via MiXCR and lists one record per CDR3 protein. The sample contains over 300,000 distinct CDR3 sequences, about 4% of which appear only once. In the case of this clonotype: No antigen is known for it.

Sample: PBMCs, taken 5 days after the yellow fever booster vaccination. The sequence was obtained from a man aged 18 to 30 who received the YFV17D yellow fever vaccine. The rearrangement joins TRBV5-4 to TRBJ2-7; TRBD1 is a possible D gene (7 bases). CDR3 in DNA: TGTGCCAGCACCGACGGTGGAGGGGGCGGATACGAGCAGTACTTC. Residues: CASTDGGGGGYEQYF.